The clone carrying this T cell receptor (beta chain) was counted a few times. Its target is unknown. V dropped 5 bases and J dropped 3; count of bases not matched to a gene: 6. The germline V gene encodes CDR1 SEHNR and CDR2 FQNEAQ (reference sequence). CDR3 length equals 15 residues. The source of the sample is a study of T cells in localized non-small cell lung cancer. General study results and limits: Highest T cell clonality was seen in uninvolved adjacent lung, surpassing that measured in tumor. Adjacent lung held a median about 57 of the top 100 tumor clones. Greater T cell density in blood accompanied longer overall survival. Sequence data derive from only one tumor region, so heterogeneity remains possible.

The table came from immunoSEQ multiplex PCR; TCRdb's copy has only in-frame clones and leaves some out. The table has around 15,000 clones, around 85% seen once; the top ten hold around 23%. The receptor comes from a female donor older than 55 with stage I squamous cell lung carcinoma. This chain joins TRBV7-9 and TRBJ2-2; 7 bases are a match to TRBD2. The input for sequencing was peripheral blood, taken before any cancer treatment. The CDR3 DNA reads TGTGCCAGCAGCCCAGCGGGGAGGGACACCGGGGAGCTGTTTTTT. Amino acid sequence: CASSPAGRDTGELFF.